The clone carrying this TCR beta chain showed up just a few times. Its target is unknown. The germline CDR1 and CDR2 sequences are SGHNT and YYREEE (reference sequence). The CDR3 is 12 amino acids. V lost 3 bases and J lost 2, with 5 bases in between. This entry comes from a study of CD8+CD57+ T cells in acquired aplastic anemia. Across the study: Sorting CD4+ and CD8+ cells gave DNA averaging approximately 3 ug. Researchers reported that healthy donors averaged about 9.8 million reads for CD4+ cells. Whole-study findings and limits: Patients shared twenty-nine CD8+ CDR3 sequences with controls. Controls did not differ significantly from patients in CD8+ Simpson's diversity.

The use of genomic DNA as template underpinned the TCR beta VDJ and CDR3 profiling. TCRdb re-derived calls from the reads in MiXCR, one entry per CDR3 protein. The table records roughly 80,000 distinct CDR3 sequences, about half of them present only once. V gene TRBV5-4 combines with J gene TRBJ1-2; D is undetermined. This TCR derives from a human donor in good health, serving as a control. Sample: sorted CD4+, CD8+, or CD8+CD57+ T cells (not recorded which) from PBMCs. The CDR3 DNA reads TGTGCCAGCAGCTCCGGGAACTATGGCTACACCTTC. It yields the protein CASSSGNYGYTF.